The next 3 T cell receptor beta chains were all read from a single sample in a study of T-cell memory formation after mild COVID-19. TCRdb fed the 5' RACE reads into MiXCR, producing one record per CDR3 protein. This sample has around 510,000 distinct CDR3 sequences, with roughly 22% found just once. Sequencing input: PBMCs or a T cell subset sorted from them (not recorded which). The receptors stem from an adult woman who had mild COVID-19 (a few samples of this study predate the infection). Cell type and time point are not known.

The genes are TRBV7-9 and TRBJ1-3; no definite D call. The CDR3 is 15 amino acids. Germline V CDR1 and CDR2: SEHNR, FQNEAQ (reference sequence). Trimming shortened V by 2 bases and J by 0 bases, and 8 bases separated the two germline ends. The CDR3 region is CASSLMASSGNTIYF. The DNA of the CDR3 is TGTGCCAGCAGCTTAATGGCAAGCTCTGGAAACACCATATATTTT.

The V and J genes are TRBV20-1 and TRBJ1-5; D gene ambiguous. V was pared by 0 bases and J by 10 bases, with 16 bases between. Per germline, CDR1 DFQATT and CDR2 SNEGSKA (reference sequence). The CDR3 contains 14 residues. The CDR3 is CSARDDRSDRPQHF. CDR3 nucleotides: TGCAGTGCTAGAGATGACCGCTCAGACCGACCCCAGCATTTT.

As DNA, the CDR3 is TGTGCCATCGGAGAGAGGGTTGAAGCCGGGGAGCTGTTTTTT. It encodes CAIGERVEAGELFF. The chain combines TRBV10-3 with TRBJ2-2, with D perhaps TRBD2 (5 bases). The CDR3 is 14 residues long. CDR1 and CDR2 from the germline V gene are ENHRY and SYGVKD. Trimming stripped 8 bases from V and 6 bases from J, with 16 bases between.